This TCR beta chain was captured in a study of blood T cell repertoires in COVID-19. Study information: Specimens from acute and convalescent COVID-19 originated in the United States, Italy and Spain. Sources were T cells, B-cell-depleted T cells, or PBMCs; the material itself was cDNA or gDNA.

Here immunoSEQ multiplex PCR was the method, and the copy in TCRdb shows in-frame clones only, minus some. The sample contains some 220,000 clones, around nine tenths of which appear only once. Patients of the Seattle cohort, enrolled during active infection, were followed longitudinally. The CDR3 is 15 amino acids. Germline loops: CDR1 SGDLS, CDR2 YYNGEE. V shed 4 bases, J shed 7 bases, and the junction held 13 bases outside the gene matches. Sequencing was done on a sample of peripheral blood. The chain combines TRBV9 with TRBJ1-2; 7 bases are a match to TRBD1. The clonotype originates from a man aged 25-45 years with COVID-19, enrolled during active disease. The DNA of the CDR3 is TGTGCCAGCAGCTCAACGGGAGGGGGCTGGGCTGGCTACACCTTC. It yields the protein CASSSTGGGWAGYTF. The full variable domain, completed using reference TRBV9 and TRBJ1-2, is DSGVTQTPKHLITATGQRVTLRCSPRSGDLSVYWYQQSLDQGLQFLIQYYNGEERAKGNILERFSAQQFPDLHSELNLSSLELGDSALYFCASSSTGGGWAGYTFGSGTRLTVV.